Listed here are 9 T cell receptor beta chains from one sample, sequenced in a study of T cell repertoires in cytomegalovirus infection. TCRdb called the reads again in MiXCR, with one record for every CDR3 protein. The sample includes about 260,000 distinct CDR3 sequences, about 13% of them seen just once. The sequencing input was PBMCs. These receptors were collected from a human donor in good health (CMV status not recorded). Some clones in this sample may be carry-over from other donors' samples.

This clonotype was picked up many times. The chain combines TRBV7-2 with TRBJ2-7, with a possible D match to TRBD2 (6 bases). V shed 10 bases and J shed 3 bases, with 22 bases lying between them. CDR3 length equals 15 residues. The germline gives CDR1 SGHTA, CDR2 FQGNSA. The DNA for the CDR3 is TGTGCCATCGGAGGGTCGGGAGTAGTTATCTACGAGCAGTACTTC. This encodes CAIGGSGVVIYEQYF.

Many counts were recorded for this clonotype. This sequence joins TRBV10-3 and TRBJ2-5, with D possibly called TRBD1 or TRBD2 (6 bases each). V was trimmed by 9 bases and J by 4 bases, leaving 21 bases between them. Germline V gene data show CDR1 as ENHRY and CDR2 as SYGVKD. The CDR3 runs to 15 residues. The CDR3 sequence: CAMVSGGPELETQYF. In nucleotides, the CDR3 is TGTGCCATGGTTTCCGGGGGCCCCGAGTTAGAGACCCAGTACTTC.

This clonotype was seen many times. V usage is TRBV7-2 and J usage is TRBJ1-4; no clear D gene. The V end lost 1 base, the J end lost 8 bases, and 14 bases lay between the germline ends. The CDR3 is 15 amino acids. Germline CDR1 and CDR2: SGHTA and FQGNSA. For the CDR3, the DNA is TGTGCCAGCAGCTTAGAAAGGGCTGGAGGGGAAAAACTGTTTTTT. Its translation: CASSLERAGGEKLFF.

The V and J genes are TRBV4-1 and TRBJ1-1; D might be TRBD1 (5 bases). Germline CDR1 and CDR2: MGHRA and YSYEKL. The CDR3 sequence is 15 residues long. Trimming took off 1 base at V and 0 bases at J, with 9 bases between the two ends. The CDR3 coding sequence is TGCGCCAGCAGCCAAGGTAGACAGCTGAACACTGAAGCTTTCTTT. It encodes CASSQGRQLNTEAFF.

Many counts were recorded for this clonotype. The rearrangement uses TRBV12-3 or TRBV12-4 and TRBJ1-2; D is uncertain. The CDR3 contains 13 residues. V lost 6 bases to trimming and J lost 0 bases, with 8 bases between them. The CDR3 spells CASRGRPNYGYTF. The CDR3 nucleotides read TGTGCCAGCAGGGGCAGGCCTAACTATGGCTACACCTTC.

This clonotype was detected ten times or more. The genes are TRBV10-2 and TRBJ2-3, with D maybe TRBD1 (5 bases). There are 14 residues in the CDR3. Per germline, CDR1 WSHSY and CDR2 SAAADI. The V gene lost 2 bases and the J gene lost 3 bases, with 9 bases spanning the gap. DNA of the CDR3: TGCGCCAGCAGTGAGAGGGGTTTAACAGATACGCAGTATTTT. Translation gives CASSERGLTDTQYF.

This clonotype occurred many times. Written as DNA, the CDR3 is TGTGCCAGCAGCTTGGGGTTCGGAGGAGTCCCCTACAATGAGCAGTTCTTC. This encodes CASSLGFGGVPYNEQFF. The chain employs TRBV5-6 and TRBJ2-1; D is perhaps TRBD2 (5 bases). The ends were cut back, 0 bases at V and 2 bases at J, with 15 bases in the middle. Germline lookup yields CDR1 SGHDT and CDR2 YYEEEE. The CDR3 totals 17 residues.

In its sample, this clonotype was seen many times. The chain uses TRBV28 and TRBJ2-7, with TRBD2 identical over 11 bases. The germline V gene encodes CDR1 MDHEN and CDR2 SYDVKM. The CDR3 sequence is 18 residues long. V lost 2 bases, J lost 5 bases, and 14 bases stayed unmatched. The CDR3 sequence: CASSLHLRASGRTDEQYF. The CDR3 DNA reads TGTGCCAGCAGTTTACATCTCAGGGCTAGCGGGAGGACCGACGAGCAGTACTTC.

This clonotype was detected only a few times. The chain's CDR3 is CSVSSDSGEAFF. Here the CDR3 DNA reads TGCAGTGTCTCCTCCGACAGCGGAGAAGCTTTCTTT. V is TRBV20-1 and J is TRBJ1-1; D perhaps matches TRBD1 (5 bases). The CDR3 has 12 residues. Germline loops: CDR1 DFQATT, CDR2 SNEGSKA (reference sequence). The V gene lost 7 bases and the J gene lost 8 bases, with 17 bases spanning the gap.